Following are 31 T cell receptor beta chains from one sample sequenced in a study of blood T cell repertoires in COVID-19. Profiled with immunoSEQ multiplex PCR; TCRdb holds only in-frame clones, not every one. The table has some 150,000 clones, about four fifths seen once; the top ten hold more than 3.5%. The sequenced material came from peripheral blood. The source of these receptors is a woman aged 60 to 75 with acute or convalescent COVID-19.

The rearrangement uses TRBV30 and TRBJ1-1; 9 nucleotides align to TRBD1. Germline trimming cut 3 bases from V and 0 bases from J; bases unmatched to any gene: 5. The V gene's germline CDR1 is GTSNPN and CDR2 SVGIG (reference sequence). The CDR3 runs 15 residues. The CDR3 is CAWRDGQGLNTEAFF. CDR3 in DNA: TGTGCCTGGAGAGACGGACAGGGGCTGAACACTGAAGCTTTCTTT.

V usage is TRBV30 and J usage is TRBJ2-5; 9 bases line up with TRBD1. The CDR3 contains 16 residues. The germline CDR1 and CDR2 sequences are GTSNPN and SVGIG (reference sequence). J was trimmed by 2 bases and V by 0 bases; bases with no gene match: 7. The CDR3 sequence: CAWSVHTGGYQETQYF. DNA of the CDR3: TGTGCCTGGAGTGTACATACAGGGGGCTATCAAGAGACCCAGTACTTC.

This chain joins TRBV6-6 and TRBJ2-7; TRBD2 is a possible D gene (7 bases). The V gene lost 2 bases and the J gene lost 2 bases, with 13 bases spanning the gap. The CDR3 extends over 15 amino acids. Germline CDR1 reads MNHNY; CDR2 reads SVGAGI (reference sequence). CDR3 DNA: TGTGCCAGCAGTTACGAGGGGGAGGGCCCCTACGAGCAGTACTTC. Translated: CASSYEGEGPYEQYF.

The rearrangement links TRBV10-3 to TRBJ2-4, with D perhaps matching TRBD1 (5 bases). The CDR3 consists of 13 residues. The V end was cut by 6 bases, the J end by 8 bases, with 14 bases between. Germline V gives CDR1 ENHRY, CDR2 SYGVKD. This CDR3 is CAIRRQDMDIQYF. CDR3 DNA sequence: TGTGCCATCAGACGCCAGGACATGGACATTCAGTACTTC.

The CDR3 sequence is CASSPFSGRGNYNEQFF. CDR3 in DNA: TGTGCCAGCTCACCATTTAGCGGGAGGGGAAATTACAATGAGCAGTTCTTC. This rearrangement joins TRBV18 to TRBJ2-1; 11 bases are shared with TRBD2. This CDR3 is 17 amino acids long. The germline gives CDR1 KGHSH, CDR2 LQKENI. J lost 4 bases, V lost 2 bases, and 7 bases had no gene match.

The chain has TRBV10-3 and TRBJ1-3; D is uncertain. The CDR3 is 15 amino acids. CDR1 and CDR2 from the germline V gene are ENHRY and SYGVKD. V lost 6 bases, J lost 0 bases, and 12 bases lay in between. The CDR3 bases are TGTGCCATCAGGGCGCCGGGAGGCTCTGGAAACACCATATATTTT. It is translated as CAIRAPGGSGNTIYF.

This chain connects TRBV24-1 to TRBJ2-1, with D perhaps TRBD1 (6 bases). V lost 2 bases and J lost 10, with 14 bases in between. Looked up from germline, CDR1 is KGHDR and CDR2 is SFDVKD. This CDR3 comprises 14 residues. The CDR3 region is CATSDSRGQREQFF. The DNA of the CDR3 is TGTGCCACCAGTGATTCCAGGGGTCAACGGGAGCAGTTCTTC.

The J gene is TRBJ2-7, the V gene TRBV7-3; tentative D call: TRBD2 (6 bases). There are 17 residues in the CDR3. Germline-derived CDR1 and CDR2 are SGHTA and FQGTGA. Trimming shortened V by 1 base and J by 0 bases, and 16 bases separated the two germline ends. CDR3: CASSLRGDRTTSYEQYF. CDR3 nucleotide sequence: TGTGCCAGCAGCTTAAGGGGGGACCGAACGACCTCCTACGAGCAGTACTTC.

In DNA, the CDR3 is TGTGCCAGCAGCCTTCAACTAGCGGGAGGGCCCATGGAGCAGTACTTC. It codes for CASSLQLAGGPMEQYF. The chain uses TRBV28 and TRBJ2-7; 13 nucleotides match TRBD2. V was clipped by 6 bases and J by 7 bases; unmatched bases: 12. This CDR3 has 16 residues. Germline V lookup: CDR1 MDHEN, CDR2 SYDVKM.

The chain joins TRBV28 to TRBJ1-2; 8 bases are shared with TRBD1. This CDR3 region has 14 residues. V lost 0 bases and J lost 4; bases outside the gene matches: 1. In germline, CDR1 is MDHEN, CDR2 SYDVKM. The CDR3 nucleotides are TGTGCCAGCAGTTTATGGGGGACAGGCTATGGCTACACCTTC. Its protein is CASSLWGTGYGYTF.

This sequence joins TRBV21-1 and TRBJ1-2. TRBV21-1 is assigned pseudogene status. This CDR3 comprises 16 residues. The chain's CDR3 is CASSTPLQRPYYGYTF. The CDR3 coding sequence is TGTGCCAGCAGCACCCCGTTGCAGCGCCCGTACTATGGCTACACCTTC.

The chain recombines TRBV7-9 with TRBJ2-1; TRBD2 agrees at 11 bases. The CDR3 consists of 16 residues. CDR1 and CDR2 (germline): SEHNR, FQNEAQ (reference sequence). The V and J ends lost 5 bases and 0 bases, in that order; junction bases with no gene match: 3. CDR3 coding DNA: TGTGCCAGCAGCCGACTAGCGGGAAGCTCCTACAATGAGCAGTTCTTC. Translated, it gives CASSRLAGSSYNEQFF.

The gene calls are TRBV2 and TRBJ1-2; 12 bases are shared with TRBD1. Looked up from germline, CDR1 is SNHLY and CDR2 is FYNNEI. The trim removed 5 bases at V and 2 bases at J, leaving 3 bases unmatched. CDR3 size: 15 residues. The CDR3 coding sequence is TGTGCCAGCAGTTATGGGACAGGGGGCAACTATGGCTACACCTTC. It specifies CASSYGTGGNYGYTF.

V gene TRBV5-4 combines with J gene TRBJ1-2, with 12 nucleotides matching TRBD1. Germline V gene sequence: CDR1 SGHNT, CDR2 YYREEE (reference sequence). CDR3 length equals 16 residues. Unmatched junction bases numbered 4, after V lost 0 bases and J lost 4 bases. CDR3 loop: CASSLGGQGAFYGYTF. CDR3 nucleotide sequence: TGTGCCAGCAGCTTGGGGGGACAGGGGGCCTTCTATGGCTACACCTTC.

In its sample, this clone was seen once. The J gene is TRBJ1-1, the V gene TRBV28, with a possible D match to TRBD1 (6 bases). Germline V gene sequence: CDR1 MDHEN, CDR2 SYDVKM. The CDR3 sequence is 13 residues long. The germline V and J ends were trimmed by 11 bases and 3 bases, with 16 bases remaining between them. The CDR3 DNA reads as TGTGCCCTAACTCCCCACAGGGACACTGAAGCTTTCTTT. Its protein is CALTPHRDTEAFF.

The chain carries TRBV7-3 and TRBJ2-5; D is ambiguous. This CDR3 region has 12 residues. The germline V gene encodes CDR1 SGHTA and CDR2 FQGTGA. V was cut by 5 bases and J by 0 bases, with 4 bases left in between. This CDR3 reads CASSPDQETQYF. In DNA form, the CDR3 reads TGTGCCAGCAGCCCCGACCAAGAGACCCAGTACTTC.

The chain carries TRBV28 and TRBJ2-7; TRBD2 is a possible D gene (6 bases). CDR1 and CDR2 (germline): MDHEN, SYDVKM. The CDR3 sequence is 11 residues long. V was pared by 2 bases and J by 7 bases, with 6 bases between. CDR3 sequence (DNA): TGTGCCAGCAGTTTAAGCGGGGAGCAGTACTTC. It specifies CASSLSGEQYF.

This clone was seen more than once but under ten times. V is TRBV5-1 and J is TRBJ1-5, with D possibly TRBD1 on 6 matching bases. V gave up 0 bases and J gave up 5 bases, with 12 bases separating them. The CDR3 has 15 amino acids. CDR1 and CDR2 from the germline V gene are SGHRS and YFSETQ. CDR3 DNA sequence: TGCGCCAGCAGCTTGGAGGGGGGGACGTATCAGCCCCAGCATTTT. Translated: CASSLEGGTYQPQHF.

The V and J genes are TRBV25-1 and TRBJ2-2; TRBD1 matches 9 bases. There are 16 residues in the CDR3. J gave up 1 base and V 3 bases, and 3 bases lay outside the gene matches. Germline V gene lookup returns CDR1 MGHDK and CDR2 SYGVNS. The chain's CDR3 is CASSELTGGNTGELFF. Here the CDR3 DNA reads TGTGCCAGCAGTGAGTTGACAGGGGGGAACACCGGGGAGCTGTTTTTT.

The rearrangement joins TRBV24-1 to TRBJ2-3; 11 bases agree with TRBD2. Germline CDR1 reads KGHDR; CDR2 reads SFDVKD. The CDR3 contains 16 residues. V lost 2 bases, J lost 3 bases, and 3 bases stayed unmatched. The CDR3 DNA reads TGTGCCACCAGTGATTCGCTAGCGGGAGGTACAGATACGCAGTATTTT. Its translation: CATSDSLAGGTDTQYF.

V and J are TRBV7-8 and TRBJ1-1; maybe TRBD1 (5 bases). Between the trimmed V and J ends, which lost 2 bases and 1 base, there was a span of 5 bases. CDR1 SGHVS and CDR2 FQNEAQ come from the germline V gene. The CDR3 consists of 13 residues. In nucleotides, the CDR3 is TGTGCCAGCAGCTTAACAGGGAACACTGAAGCTTTCTTT. Its protein is CASSLTGNTEAFF. Combining the CDR3 with reference TRBV7-8 and TRBJ1-1 gives the whole variable domain GAGVSQSPRYKVAKRGQDVALRCDPISGHVSLFWYQQALGQGPEFLTYFQNEAQLDKSGLPSDRFFAERPEGSVSTLKIQRTQQEDSAVYLCASSLTGNTEAFFGQGTRLTVV.

Comments on this clone: At the DNA level, this CDR3 is encoded by other sequences in the same sample as well. The V call is TRBV27, the J call TRBJ1-1, with no clear D. This CDR3 is built from 13 residues. V was pared by 0 bases and J by 1 base, with 3 bases between. In germline, CDR1 is MNHEY, CDR2 SMNVEV (reference sequence). The DNA of the CDR3 is TGTGCCAGCAGTTTATCGAGGAACACTGAAGCTTTCTTT. This gives the protein CASSLSRNTEAFF.

The rearrangement links TRBV7-2 to TRBJ2-1; tentatively, D is TRBD2 (6 bases). The CDR3 sequence is 15 residues long. From germline, CDR1 is SGHTA and CDR2 FQGNSA. V was clipped by 4 bases and J by 7 bases, with 17 bases between them. The CDR3: CASSYSGPGGNEQFF. CDR3 nucleotides: TGTGCCAGCAGCTATAGCGGCCCTGGGGGGAATGAGCAGTTCTTC.

The chain couples TRBV28 to TRBJ2-7, with 12 nucleotides matching TRBD2. The CDR3 covers 19 residues. The V gene's germline CDR1 is MDHEN and CDR2 SYDVKM. With V trimmed by 6 bases and J by 3 bases, 18 bases remained unmatched. The CDR3 protein is CASSGGLAGLRVLNYEQYF. The CDR3 region has the DNA TGTGCCAGCAGCGGGGGACTAGCGGGTCTTAGGGTCTTAAACTACGAGCAGTACTTC.

This clone was detected once. V usage is TRBV5-5 and J usage is TRBJ1-1, with 8 bases fitting TRBD1. This CDR3 has 14 amino acids. V shed 3 bases and J 5 bases; nucleotides not matched to a gene: 6. Germline CDR1 reads SGHKS; CDR2 reads YYEKEE (reference sequence). CDR3 in DNA: TGTGCCAGCAGCTCCAGGGGGCTGGGGACTGAAGCTTTCTTT. Translation gives CASSSRGLGTEAFF. The full variable domain, rest sourced from reference TRBV5-5 and TRBJ1-1, is DAGVTQSPTHLIKTRGQQVTLRCSPISGHKSVSWYQQVLGQGPQFIFQYYEKEERGRGNFPDRFSARQFPNYSSELNVNALLLGDSALYLCASSSRGLGTEAFFGQGTRLTVV.

The gene calls are TRBV19 and TRBJ2-2, with 8 bases lining up with TRBD1. CDR1 and CDR2 (germline): LNHDA, SQIVND (reference sequence). The CDR3 runs 15 residues. After removal of 4 bases from V and 2 bases from J, the junction contained 3 bases not matched to a gene. The CDR3 region has the DNA TGTGCCAGTAGTACCGGACAGGGAAACACCGGGGAGCTGTTTTTT. It specifies CASSTGQGNTGELFF.

The rearrangement joins TRBV6-6 to TRBJ2-1; 9 positions match TRBD1. Germline V gives CDR1 MNHNY, CDR2 SVGAGI (reference sequence). V gave up 8 bases and J gave up 3 bases; unmatched junction bases: 11. CDR3 size: 16 residues. CDR3 in amino acids: CASRTYRGQDYNEQFF. In DNA, the CDR3 is TGTGCCAGCCGTACATACAGGGGGCAAGACTACAATGAGCAGTTCTTC.

The gene calls are TRBV5-4 and TRBJ2-2, with 8 bases matching TRBD2. Germline trimming cut 3 bases from V and 8 bases from J; bases unmatched to any gene: 12. Germline lookup yields CDR1 SGHNT and CDR2 YYREEE (reference sequence). The CDR3 sequence is 16 residues long. In DNA form, the CDR3 reads TGTGCCAGCAGCTCGCCGGGACTAGTGGGTATTGGGGAGCTGTTTTTT. Residues: CASSSPGLVGIGELFF. Full variable domain (remainder filled in from reference TRBV5-4 and TRBJ2-2): ETGVTQSPTHLIKTRGQQVTLRCSSQSGHNTVSWYQQALGQGPQFIFQYYREEENGRGNFPPRFSGLQFPNYSSELNVNALELDDSALYLCASSSPGLVGIGELFFGEGSRLTVL.

The sample holds a few counts of this clone. CDR3 sequence: CASSRQEEGNYGYTF. The CDR3 coding sequence is TGCGCCAGCAGCCGGCAGGAAGAGGGAAACTATGGCTACACCTTC. The rearrangement uses TRBV4-1 and TRBJ1-2, with D hard to call. V dropped 4 bases and J dropped 2 bases, with 14 bases sitting between them. Germline loops: CDR1 MGHRA, CDR2 YSYEKL. The CDR3 sequence is 15 residues long.

J is TRBJ2-5 and V is TRBV3-1 (or the pseudogene TRBV3-2); D possibly corresponds to TRBD1 (6 bases). V shed 1 base and J shed 1 base, with 7 bases lying between them. The CDR3 is made up of 14 amino acids. Germline V gives CDR1 LGHDT, CDR2 YNNKEL (reference sequence). The CDR3 is CASSQGDTQETQYF. DNA of the CDR3: TGTGCCAGCAGCCAAGGGGACACCCAAGAGACCCAGTACTTC.

The V call is TRBV11-1, the J call TRBJ2-5; no reliable D call. The CDR3 totals 14 residues. CDR1 is SGHAT and CDR2 is FQDESV in the germline V gene (reference sequence). V lost 5 bases and J lost 1, with 11 bases in between. The CDR3 here is CASSRDSIQETQYF. The CDR3 nucleotides are TGTGCCAGCAGCCGCGACTCAATCCAAGAGACCCAGTACTTC.